This is a list of T cell receptor beta chains from one sample in a study of control samples from healthy donors and cancer patients. Sequencing used immunoSEQ multiplex PCR; TCRdb keeps in-frame clones, though not all of them. The repertoire has roughly 73,000 clones, 84% of them found once; the top ten carry under 30%. The sample comprised blood. Receptor source: a man in his forties or fifties in good health. Each CDR3 is given with its conserved first and last residue. A D gene is named only where the DNA matches it firmly. Expanded clones get a size class; other rows say once, few or many, or leave the size out.

clone size	V gene	J gene	D gene	CDR3 protein	CDR3 DNA
.	TRBV30	TRBJ1-2	TRBD1	CAWSHRDRYGYTF	TGTGCCTGGAGTCACCGGGACAGGTATGGCTACACCTTC
few	TRBV15	TRBJ2-6	.	CATSRDTGSGANVLTF	TGTGCCACCAGCAGAGATACCGGATCTGGGGCCAACGTCCTGACTTTC
.	TRBV6-6	TRBJ1-5	.	CASSTGTGNQPQHF	TGTGCCAGCAGCACCGGGACGGGGAATCAGCCCCAGCATTTT
.	TRBV5-4	TRBJ2-3	TRBD2	CASSPAGGGRGTDTQYF	TGTGCCAGCAGCCCGGCGGGTGGAGGGCGGGGGACAGATACGCAGTATTTT
.	TRBV5-5	TRBJ2-3	TRBD1	CASRRTGGGADTQYF	TGTGCCAGCAGGAGGACAGGGGGCGGGGCAGATACGCAGTATTTT
.	TRBV4-1	TRBJ2-7	.	CASSQDFPDKRYF	TGCGCCAGCAGCCAAGATTTCCCGGACAAGCGGTACTTC
.	TRBV6-2/TRBV6-3	TRBJ1-2	.	CASSYSGAGGDYGYTF	TGTGCCAGCAGTTACTCAGGAGCCGGGGGTGACTATGGCTACACCTTC
.	TRBV2	TRBJ2-5	.	CASSRRETQYF	TGTGCCAGCAGCCGTCGGGAGACCCAGTACTTC
.	TRBV2	TRBJ1-2	TRBD1	CASSGQGTNYGYTF	TGTGCCAGCAGTGGACAGGGAACTAACTATGGCTACACCTTC
few	TRBV6-5	TRBJ2-1	TRBD2	CASSYAASGGYNEQFF	TGTGCCAGCAGTTACGCGGCTAGCGGGGGCTACAATGAGCAGTTCTTC
.	TRBV10-2	TRBJ2-5	TRBD2	CASGERGGPETQYF	TGCGCCAGCGGCGAGCGGGGGGGCCCGGAGACCCAGTACTTC
.	TRBV14	TRBJ2-7	TRBD1	CASSRDRGAYEQYF	TGTGCCAGCAGCAGGGACAGGGGAGCCTACGAGCAGTACTTC
.	TRBV20-1	TRBJ2-1	TRBD1	CSASPQGRSYNEQFF	TGCAGTGCCAGTCCACAGGGGCGCTCCTACAATGAGCAGTTCTTC
few	TRBV4-2	TRBJ2-7	TRBD2	CASSQGPQRERSYEQYF	TGTGCCAGCAGCCAAGGGCCACAGCGGGAGCGGTCCTACGAGCAGTACTTC
.	TRBV5-4	TRBJ2-1	TRBD1	CASSPLTGGYNEQFF	TGTGCCAGCAGCCCCCTGACAGGGGGCTACAATGAGCAGTTCTTC
once	TRBV19	TRBJ2-2	TRBD2	CASNAAAGGKNTGELFF	TGTGCCAGTAATGCGGCAGCGGGAGGCAAGAACACCGGGGAGCTGTTTTTT
.	TRBV9	TRBJ1-5	.	CASSVGSNQPQHF	TGTGCCAGCAGCGTAGGTAGCAATCAGCCCCAGCATTTT
.	TRBV20-1	TRBJ2-7	.	CSARSALEQYF	TGCAGTGCTAGAAGCGCTTTGGAGCAGTACTTC
.	TRBV25-1	TRBJ2-1	.	CASSEPRTVNNEQFF	TGTGCCAGCAGTGAACCCCGGACAGTAAACAATGAGCAGTTCTTC
.	TRBV7-6	TRBJ2-5	.	CASSLGIETQYF	TGTGCCAGCAGCTTAGGTATTGAGACCCAGTACTTC
.	TRBV10-3	TRBJ1-1	.	CAISPGRGNDEAFF	TGTGCCATCAGCCCGGGACGGGGTAATGATGAAGCTTTCTTT
.	TRBV2	TRBJ2-5	.	CASSGGVYQETQYF	TGTGCCAGCAGTGGGGGCGTCTACCAAGAGACCCAGTACTTC
once	TRBV2	TRBJ1-1	TRBD1	CASNDRGNTEAFF	TGTGCCAGCAATGACAGGGGGAACACTGAAGCTTTCTTT
.	TRBV4-1	TRBJ1-5	.	CASSQDYGSNQPQHF	TGCGCCAGCAGCCAAGATTATGGAAGCAATCAGCCCCAGCATTTT
.	TRBV9	TRBJ2-3	.	CASSATSGMRADTQYF	TGTGCCAGCAGCGCAACCTCAGGGATGAGGGCAGATACGCAGTATTTT
.	TRBV3-1/TRBV3-2	TRBJ1-1	.	CASSLYSRDTEAFF	TGTGCCAGCAGCCTTTATTCCCGAGACACTGAAGCTTTCTTT
.	TRBV5-1	TRBJ2-3	TRBD2	CASTAGGFVPTDTQYF	TGCGCCAGCACCGCGGGGGGGTTTGTACCCACAGATACGCAGTATTTT
.	TRBV10-3	TRBJ2-5	.	CAIRETMGHSKETQYF	TGTGCCATCAGGGAAACGATGGGACACTCTAAAGAGACCCAGTACTTC
once	TRBV7-9	TRBJ2-2	TRBD1	CASSSSGGTGELFF	TGTGCCAGCAGCTCTTCAGGGGGCACCGGGGAGCTGTTTTTT
.	TRBV4-3	TRBJ2-1	TRBD2	CASSQGISGGGFQKENNEQFF	TGCGCCAGCAGCCAGGGCATCAGCGGGGGGGGTTTTCAAAAGGAAAACAATGAGCAGTTCTTC
once	TRBV5-1	TRBJ2-6	.	CASSLGGGLILTF	TGCGCCAGCAGCCTCGGGGGCGGTCTTATCCTGACTTTC
.	TRBV19	TRBJ2-1	.	CASSIAGSNNEQFF	TGTGCCAGTAGTATAGCTGGTAGCAACAATGAGCAGTTCTTC
.	TRBV25-1	TRBJ1-3	.	CASSETGGGNTIYF	TGTGCCAGCAGTGAAACTGGGGGTGGAAACACCATATATTTT
few	TRBV12-3/TRBV12-4	TRBJ1-2	.	CASSLGYYGYTF	TGTGCCAGCAGTTTGGGGTACTATGGCTACACCTTC
.	TRBV19	TRBJ2-1	.	CASSKRESRYSYNEQFF	TGTGCCAGTAGTAAACGGGAGAGTCGATACTCCTACAATGAGCAGTTCTTC
.	TRBV27	TRBJ1-6	.	CASSLKWANSPLHF	TGTGCCAGCAGTTTAAAATGGGCTAATTCACCCCTCCACTTT
.	TRBV19	TRBJ1-6	.	CASSMGRSYNSPLHF	TGTGCCAGTAGTATGGGCCGATCCTATAATTCACCCCTCCACTTT
.	TRBV6-2/TRBV6-3	TRBJ2-7	.	CASSYSAGVREQYF	TGTGCCAGCAGTTACTCGGCAGGGGTACGTGAGCAGTACTTC